The 4 T cell receptor beta chains below were found in one sample sequenced in a study of T-cell reconstitution after alpha-beta-depleted transplantation in children. It was with unique molecular identifiers that the TCRbeta library was prepared. Each CDR3 protein is one row after TCRdb ran MiXCR on the PCR reads. The table has 360,000 or so distinct CDR3 sequences, about a fifth seen once; the top ten hold about 3.8%. The sequencing used PBMCs from the stem cell graft donor, collected from the stem cell graft. The receptors originated from a human donor who donated a stem cell graft to a child with acute myeloid leukemia.

This clonotype was seen a few times. The CDR3 region has the DNA TGTGCCAGCAGCTTAGAGAGGGATTTGGCCTACGAGCAGTACTTC. Residues: CASSLERDLAYEQYF. The chain joins TRBV7-2 to TRBJ2-7; perhaps TRBD2 as D (5 bases). In germline, CDR1 is SGHTA, CDR2 FQGNSA. The CDR3 totals 15 residues. V was shortened by 1 base and J by 2 bases, with 12 bases between the two germline ends.

This clonotype was counted between two and nine times. DNA for the CDR3: TGTGCCAGCAGTGCCGACAGGGGTTTATCTAACTATGGCTACACCTTC. Its protein is CASSADRGLSNYGYTF. V usage is TRBV12-3 or TRBV12-4 and J usage is TRBJ1-2, with TRBD1 matching 8 bases. The CDR3 sequence is 16 residues long. The V gene end was trimmed by 5 bases and the J gene end by 0 bases; junction bases not matched to a gene: 8.

The rearrangement links TRBV12-3 or TRBV12-4 to TRBJ2-2; the D call may be TRBD1 or TRBD2 (7 bases each). This CDR3 contains 17 residues. Trimming pared 6 bases from V and 0 bases from J, leaving 17 bases between. The CDR3 spells CASSGGRGQSNTGELFF. CDR3 nucleotides: TGTGCCAGCAGCGGGGGGCGGGGACAGTCGAACACCGGGGAGCTGTTTTTT.

The chain uses TRBV12-3 or TRBV12-4 and TRBJ2-7, with 7 bases identical to TRBD2. V lost 5 bases to trimming and J lost 4 bases; unmatched junction nucleotides: 11. CDR3 length: 15 residues. Here the CDR3 reads CASSPGGGSGYEQYF. In DNA form, the CDR3 reads TGTGCCAGCAGTCCCGGGGGAGGGAGTGGTTACGAGCAGTACTTC.